The table lists the clone carrying this TCR beta chain with a few counts. The source of the sample is a study of blood T cells in healthy people across ages. The individuals who served as donors were healthy Caucasians living in Russia, aged about 6 to 95. Together with a sample-barcoded 5' primer, a J-beta primer mix was included in a second PCR lasting about 6 to 11 cycles. TCRdb called the 5' RACE reads again in MiXCR, with one record for every CDR3 protein. The sample includes 800,000 or so distinct CDR3 sequences, 20% to 30% of them seen just once. CDR3 size: 14 residues. Trimming shortened V by 3 bases and J by 3 bases, and 11 bases separated the two germline ends. Looked up from germline, CDR1 is WSHSY and CDR2 is SAAADI. This same sample was also taken into another study, of T cells of mothers and their children.

This sequence joins TRBV10-2 and TRBJ1-2; D not resolved. The specimen was blood. The sequence was collected from a boy aged 5 to 17 in good health. The CDR3 loop is CASSDTVRDYGYTF. As DNA, the CDR3 is TGCGCCAGCAGTGACACAGTGAGGGACTATGGCTACACCTTC.